The 28 T cell receptor beta chains in this list originate from one sample, sequenced in a study of ipilimumab plus nivolumab after autologous stem cell transplantation. Using immunoSEQ multiplex PCR, the repertoire was profiled, and TCRdb retains in-frame clones only, with some absent. The profile shows 8,000 to 10,000 clones, more than 60% of them singletons. Here the sequenced sample was PBMCs, taken in a trial of ipilimumab plus nivolumab as post-transplant consolidation. The receptors shown here come from a female donor with multiple myeloma.

The chain is built from TRBV19 and TRBJ1-5; D is unclear. Between the trimmed V and J ends, which lost 3 bases and 1 base, there was a span of 10 bases. Germline V lookup: CDR1 LNHDA, CDR2 SQIVND (reference sequence). This CDR3 is 15 amino acids long. DNA of the CDR3: TGTGCCAGTAGTATCCGTGGACCGAGCAATCAGCCCCAGCATTTT. Protein product: CASSIRGPSNQPQHF.

The genes are TRBV6-1 and TRBJ1-2, with D possibly TRBD1 on 5 matching bases. The V gene's germline CDR1 is MNHNS and CDR2 SASEGT. The CDR3 sequence is 14 residues long. Trimming stripped 4 bases from V and 5 bases from J, with 14 bases between. CDR3 region: CASSGTGTPYGYTF. The CDR3 region has the DNA TGTGCCAGCAGTGGAACCGGGACTCCTTATGGCTACACCTTC.

In its sample, this clone ranks as large. This sequence joins TRBV7-9 and TRBJ1-2; D remains ambiguous. The CDR3 has 15 residues. Trimming pared 2 bases from V and 2 bases from J, leaving 12 bases between. Germline lookup yields CDR1 SEHNR and CDR2 FQNEAQ (reference sequence). DNA for the CDR3: TGTGCCAGCAGCTTAATGAGTTCGGACAACTATGGCTACACCTTC. It yields the protein CASSLMSSDNYGYTF.

The chain couples TRBV21-1 to TRBJ2-7; the D call of TRBD1 is as the table states it, not checked on the DNA. TRBV21-1 is a recognized pseudogene. CDR3 size: 15 residues. The CDR3 reads CASISHPGTGYEQYF. CDR3 bases: TGTGCCAGCATTTCCCACCCCGGGACAGGCTACGAGCAGTACTTC.

This chain uses TRBV18 with TRBJ2-3; D is ambiguous. Germline CDR1 is KGHSH and CDR2 is LQKENI. V gave up 3 bases and J gave up 6 bases, with 10 bases separating them. The CDR3 contains 13 residues. The CDR3 reads CASSPSSWDTQYF. For the CDR3, the DNA is TGTGCCAGCTCACCGAGCTCGTGGGATACGCAGTATTTT.

This chain links TRBV9 with TRBJ2-1, with 13 bases lining up with TRBD2. Germline loops: CDR1 SGDLS, CDR2 YYNGEE. This CDR3 has 16 amino acids. V lost 4 bases, J lost 3 bases, and 4 bases stayed unmatched. CDR3 loop: CASSPGTSGIYNEQFF. The CDR3, as DNA: TGTGCCAGCAGCCCAGGGACTAGCGGGATCTACAATGAGCAGTTCTTC.

The genes are TRBV6-5 and TRBJ2-3; D is unresolved. Germline CDR1 reads MNHEY; CDR2 reads SVGAGI. CDR3 length: 11 amino acids. V dropped 5 bases and J dropped 7 bases, with 7 bases sitting between them. CDR3 nucleotide sequence: TGTGCCAGCAGTGGACGGAATACGCAGTATTTT. Translation: CASSGRNTQYF.

The V and J genes are TRBV11-2 and TRBJ2-7; TRBD2 agrees at 9 bases. In germline, CDR1 is SGHAT, CDR2 FQNNGV. The trim removed 5 bases at V and 2 bases at J, leaving 7 bases unmatched. This CDR3 has 15 amino acids. This CDR3 reads CASSPSAGGPYEQYF. The CDR3 DNA sequence: TGTGCCAGCAGCCCCTCAGCGGGAGGCCCCTACGAGCAGTACTTC.

This clone was picked up one time. The rearrangement joins TRBV5-4 to TRBJ1-4, with 9 bases fitting TRBD1. The CDR3 length is 16 residues. Trimming removed 2 bases from V and 4 bases from J; junction bases left unmatched: 6. Germline-derived CDR1 and CDR2 are SGHNT and YYREEE (reference sequence). The CDR3 reads CASSFRPGQGNEKLFF. The CDR3, as DNA: TGTGCCAGCAGCTTTAGACCGGGACAGGGTAATGAAAAACTGTTTTTT.

This chain links TRBV19 with TRBJ1-1, with 11 bases matching TRBD1. The J segment lost 5 bases and the V segment lost 7 bases, leaving 12 bases of the junction unmatched. CDR3 length: 16 amino acids. The germline V gene encodes CDR1 LNHDA and CDR2 SQIVND (reference sequence). The CDR3 region has the DNA TGTGCCAGTATAAGGGTCGGGACAGGGGGTACAACTGAAGCTTTCTTT. It is translated as CASIRVGTGGTTEAFF.

This clone came up a few times. The chain carries TRBV10-3 and TRBJ1-3, with D tentatively TRBD1 (5 bases). Trimming shortened V by 4 bases and J by 3 bases, and 22 bases separated the two germline ends. This CDR3 is 18 amino acids long. The germline V gene has CDR1 ENHRY and CDR2 SYGVKD. The CDR3 bases are TGTGCCATCAGTGGTTCCCCCCCCCGTGGGGGAATTGGAAACACCATATATTTT. Its protein is CAISGSPPRGGIGNTIYF.

V gene TRBV4-2 combines with J gene TRBJ1-1; unclear D gene. Per the germline V gene, CDR1 is LGHNA and CDR2 is YNFKEQ. The CDR3 is 16 residues long. Trimming took 0 bases from V and 11 from J, leaving 22 bases between them. The CDR3 spells CASSQDSGSNNLVAFF. CDR3 nucleotides: TGTGCCAGCAGCCAAGATAGCGGCTCCAACAACCTGGTCGCTTTCTTT.

The chain combines TRBV5-1 with TRBJ1-2; D unclear. Germline V gene data show CDR1 as SGHRS and CDR2 as YFSETQ. Trimming took off 6 bases at V and 4 bases at J, with 16 bases between the two ends. The length of the CDR3 is 14 residues. The CDR3 sequence is CASNQVRKTYGYTF. The CDR3 nucleotides read TGCGCCAGCAATCAGGTTCGAAAGACCTATGGCTACACCTTC. Full variable domain (missing parts from reference TRBV5-1 and TRBJ1-2): KAGVTQTPRYLIKTRGQQVTLSCSPISGHRSVSWYQQTPGQGLQFLFEYFSETQRNKGNFPGRFSGRQFSNSRSEMNVSTLELGDSALYLCASNQVRKTYGYTFGSGTRLTVV.

This clone is medium-sized in the sample. CDR3 DNA: TGTGCCAGCAGCGTAGAGGCCCGTAACCTAGAGACCCAGTACTTC. This sequence encodes CASSVEARNLETQYF. The V and J genes are TRBV9 and TRBJ2-5; D is undetermined. V was cut by 0 bases and J by 4 bases, with 13 bases left in between. Germline V lookup: CDR1 SGDLS, CDR2 YYNGEE. CDR3 size: 15 residues.

The chain is built from TRBV14 and TRBJ2-7, with D perhaps given as TRBD1 or TRBD2 (5 bases each). The germline V and J ends were trimmed by 5 bases and 1 base, with 18 bases remaining between them. The CDR3 contains 16 residues. Germline assignment: CDR1 SGHDN and CDR2 FVKESK. CDR3 sequence: CASSSGRGRRSYEQYF. DNA of the CDR3: TGTGCCAGCAGCTCAGGCCGGGGACGGAGGTCCTACGAGCAGTACTTC.

J is TRBJ2-7 and V is TRBV28, with TRBD1 matching over 9 bases. The CDR3 sequence is 16 residues long. Germline V gene lookup returns CDR1 MDHEN and CDR2 SYDVKM. The J segment lost 5 bases and the V segment lost 5 bases, leaving 13 bases of the junction unmatched. CDR3 sequence (DNA): TGTGCCAGCAGTACATACACCGGGACAGGGAAACACGAGCAGTACTTC. Protein sequence: CASSTYTGTGKHEQYF.

The V gene is TRBV10-3, the J gene TRBJ1-2; D is ambiguous. CDR1 is ENHRY, CDR2 SYGVKD, per germline. The ends were cut back, 6 bases at V and 5 bases at J, with 16 bases in the middle. This CDR3 is built from 14 residues. CDR3 in amino acids: CAISHSSSPYGYTF. The CDR3 nucleotides are TGTGCCATCAGCCACAGTAGTAGTCCTTATGGCTACACCTTC.

This clone was detected a few times. V gene TRBV28 combines with J gene TRBJ1-4, with D unclear. The V end was cut by 7 bases, the J end by 11 bases, with 14 bases between. The CDR3 runs 12 residues. Germline V lookup: CDR1 MDHEN, CDR2 SYDVKM. CDR3 sequence: CASTPPRGKLFF. CDR3 nucleotides: TGTGCCAGCACACCACCCAGAGGGAAACTGTTTTTT.

J is TRBJ1-6 and V is TRBV30, with D tentatively TRBD1 (6 bases). From germline, CDR1 is GTSNPN and CDR2 SVGIG (reference sequence). Trimming removed 8 bases at V and 7 bases at J, with 15 bases between. CDR3 size: 13 residues. CDR3 nucleotides: TGTGCCCGGGGGGGGGCAGCAAATTCACCCCTCCACTTT. Its translation is CARGGAANSPLHF.

V and J are TRBV29-1 and TRBJ1-1; D ambiguous. The CDR3 is 13 residues long. Per the germline V gene, CDR1 is SQVTM and CDR2 is ANQGSEA. Trimming shortened V by 4 bases and J by 7 bases, and 16 bases separated the two germline ends. CDR3 protein: CSVVHSSSLEAFF. DNA for the CDR3: TGCAGCGTTGTACATTCCAGCTCCCTTGAAGCTTTCTTT.

This chain uses TRBV6-6 with TRBJ2-1, with D hard to call. V lost 0 bases and J 5 bases, leaving 8 bases between the germline ends. This CDR3 has 14 residues. Germline V gene sequence: CDR1 MNHNY, CDR2 SVGAGI (reference sequence). CDR3 nucleotides: TGTGCCAGCAGTTACTCGCCAGGCAACAATGAGCAGTTCTTC. Translating gives CASSYSPGNNEQFF.

V usage is TRBV11-2 and J usage is TRBJ2-1; D not resolved. The ends were cut back, 7 bases at V and 7 bases at J, with 8 bases in the middle. The CDR3 has 11 amino acids. Germline V gives CDR1 SGHAT, CDR2 FQNNGV. The CDR3 is CASMNVNEQFF. CDR3 in DNA: TGTGCCAGCATGAATGTTAATGAGCAGTTCTTC.

J is TRBJ2-7 and V is TRBV6-1; D is perhaps TRBD1 or TRBD2 (7 bases each). The CDR3 consists of 14 residues. Germline V CDR1 and CDR2: MNHNS, SASEGT. V was cut by 1 base and J by 4 bases, with 11 bases left in between. The CDR3 here is CASSEVQGGYEQYF. In nucleotides, the CDR3 is TGTGCCAGCAGTGAAGTGCAGGGGGGGTACGAGCAGTACTTC.

This clone is judged medium-sized. The chain carries TRBV5-1 and TRBJ2-3, with D unclear. V shed 6 bases and J shed 3 bases, with 5 bases lying between them. Germline lookup yields CDR1 SGHRS and CDR2 YFSETQ. The CDR3 length is 11 residues. The CDR3 sequence: CASTSTDTQYF. CDR3 in DNA: TGCGCCAGCACCTCTACAGATACGCAGTATTTT.

The chain recombines TRBV4-3 with TRBJ2-7; weak D call: TRBD1 (5 bases). CDR1 LGHNA and CDR2 YSLEER come from the germline V gene. V shed 0 bases and J shed 2 bases, with 8 bases lying between them. The CDR3 has 14 residues. The CDR3 sequence is CASSQDRGTYEQYF. CDR3 bases: TGCGCCAGCAGCCAAGATAGGGGAACCTACGAGCAGTACTTC.

The J gene is TRBJ2-7, the V gene TRBV15, with 10 bases aligning to TRBD2. The CDR3 contains 15 residues. Losses at the gene ends were 4 bases for V and 3 bases for J; bases not matched to a gene: 6. Germline-derived CDR1 and CDR2 are LNHNV and YYDKDF (reference sequence). CDR3 sequence: CATSKLAGSDYEQYF. In nucleotides, the CDR3 is TGTGCCACCAGCAAACTAGCGGGAAGCGACTACGAGCAGTACTTC.

This clone was detected only once. V gene TRBV28 combines with J gene TRBJ2-3, with a possible D match to TRBD2 (6 bases). CDR1 is MDHEN and CDR2 is SYDVKM in the germline V gene. CDR3 length: 12 residues. Trimming removed 5 bases from V and 3 bases from J, with 6 bases in between. This CDR3 reads CASSRETDTQYF. As DNA, the CDR3 is TGTGCCAGCAGTCGGGAGACAGATACGCAGTATTTT.

The CDR3 coding sequence is TGTGCCAGCAGCCAATTGCAGTCTGGAAACACCATATATTTT. Translation gives CASSQLQSGNTIYF. The chain couples TRBV14 to TRBJ1-3; D call uncertain. Trimming left V 2 bases short and J 1 base short, with 6 bases between. This CDR3 has 14 amino acids. Germline loops: CDR1 SGHDN, CDR2 FVKESK.